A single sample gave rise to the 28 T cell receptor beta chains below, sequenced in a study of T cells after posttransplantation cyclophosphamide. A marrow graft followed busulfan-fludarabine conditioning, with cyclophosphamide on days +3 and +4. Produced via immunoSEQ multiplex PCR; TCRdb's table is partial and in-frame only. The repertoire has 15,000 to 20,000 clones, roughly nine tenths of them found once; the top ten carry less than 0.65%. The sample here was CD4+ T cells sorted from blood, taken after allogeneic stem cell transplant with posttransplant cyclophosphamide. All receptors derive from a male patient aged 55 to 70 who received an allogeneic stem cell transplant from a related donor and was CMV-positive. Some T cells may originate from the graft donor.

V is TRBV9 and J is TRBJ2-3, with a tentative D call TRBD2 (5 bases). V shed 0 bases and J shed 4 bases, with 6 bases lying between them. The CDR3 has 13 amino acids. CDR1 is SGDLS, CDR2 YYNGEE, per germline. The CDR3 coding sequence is TGTGCCAGCAGCGTAGCTAGCCCAGATACGCAGTATTTT. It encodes CASSVASPDTQYF.

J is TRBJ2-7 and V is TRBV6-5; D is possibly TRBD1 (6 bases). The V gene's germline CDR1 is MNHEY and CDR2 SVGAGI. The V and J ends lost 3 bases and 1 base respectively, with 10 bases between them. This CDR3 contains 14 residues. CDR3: CASSYRDTSYEQYF. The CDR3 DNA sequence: TGTGCCAGCAGTTATCGGGACACATCCTACGAGCAGTACTTC.

This CDR3 is CASRLPDRNNEQFF. The CDR3 DNA follows: TGTGCCAGCAGACTACCAGACCGAAACAATGAGCAGTTCTTC. The genes are TRBV28 and TRBJ2-1; D ambiguous. CDR1 is MDHEN, CDR2 SYDVKM, per germline. There are 14 residues in the CDR3. V was pared by 6 bases and J by 5 bases, with 14 bases between.

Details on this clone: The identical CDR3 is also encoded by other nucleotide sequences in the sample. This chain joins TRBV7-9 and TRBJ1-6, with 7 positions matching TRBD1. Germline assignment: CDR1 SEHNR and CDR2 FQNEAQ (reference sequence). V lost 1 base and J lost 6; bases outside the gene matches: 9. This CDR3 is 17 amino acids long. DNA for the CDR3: TGTGCCAGCAGCTTAGTGGGTCGAGGACAGGTTAATTCACCCCTCCACTTT. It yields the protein CASSLVGRGQVNSPLHF.

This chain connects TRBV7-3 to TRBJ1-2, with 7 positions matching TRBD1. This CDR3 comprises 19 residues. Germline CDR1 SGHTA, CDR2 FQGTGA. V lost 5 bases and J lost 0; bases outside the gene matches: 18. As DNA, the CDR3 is TGTGCCAGCAGCGATAAAGGGGCCGGAGGGGGCGCATCTAACTATGGCTACACCTTC. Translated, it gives CASSDKGAGGGASNYGYTF. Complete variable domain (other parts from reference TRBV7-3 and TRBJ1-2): GAGVSQTPSNKVTEKGKYVELRCDPISGHTALYWYRQSLGQGPEFLIYFQGTGAADDSGLPNDRFFAVRPEGSVSTLKIQRTERGDSAVYLCASSDKGAGGGASNYGYTFGSGTRLTVV.

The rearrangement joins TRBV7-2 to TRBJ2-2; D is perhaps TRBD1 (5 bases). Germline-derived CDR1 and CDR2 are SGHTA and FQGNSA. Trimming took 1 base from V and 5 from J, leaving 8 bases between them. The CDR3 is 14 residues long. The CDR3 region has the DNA TGTGCCAGCAGCTTAGTGTCAGGGACCGGGGAGCTGTTTTTT. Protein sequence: CASSLVSGTGELFF.

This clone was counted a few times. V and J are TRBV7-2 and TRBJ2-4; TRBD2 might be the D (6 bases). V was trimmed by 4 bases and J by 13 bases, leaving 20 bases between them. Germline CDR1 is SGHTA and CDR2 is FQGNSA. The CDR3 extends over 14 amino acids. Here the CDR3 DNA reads TGTGCCAGCAGCTCAGAGGTACAGTACGGGAGACAGTACTTC. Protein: CASSSEVQYGRQYF.

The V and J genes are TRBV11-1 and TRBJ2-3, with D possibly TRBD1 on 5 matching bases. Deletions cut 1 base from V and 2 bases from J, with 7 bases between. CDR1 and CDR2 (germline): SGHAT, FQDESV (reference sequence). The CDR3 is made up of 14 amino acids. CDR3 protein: CASSLDRITDTQYF. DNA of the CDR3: TGTGCCAGCAGCTTAGACAGGATCACAGATACGCAGTATTTT.

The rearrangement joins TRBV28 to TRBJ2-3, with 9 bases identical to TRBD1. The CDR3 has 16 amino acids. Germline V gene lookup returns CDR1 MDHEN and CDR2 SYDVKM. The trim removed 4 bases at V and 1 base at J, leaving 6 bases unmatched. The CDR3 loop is CASSSPGDRGTDTQYF. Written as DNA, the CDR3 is TGTGCCAGCAGTTCCCCAGGGGACAGGGGCACAGATACGCAGTATTTT.

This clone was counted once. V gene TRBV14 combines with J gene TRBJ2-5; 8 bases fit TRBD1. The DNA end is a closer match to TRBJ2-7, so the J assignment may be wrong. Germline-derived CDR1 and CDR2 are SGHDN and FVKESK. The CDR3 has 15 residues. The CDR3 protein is CASSQGTGGMYEQYF. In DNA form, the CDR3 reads TGTGCCAGCAGCCAAGGCACAGGGGGTATGTACGAGCAGTACTTC.

The CDR3 nucleotides read TGTGCCAGCAGCGTAGAGGGAGCGGGGCACTCCTACAATGAGCAGTTCTTC. This translates into CASSVEGAGHSYNEQFF. The chain employs TRBV9 and TRBJ2-1, with 7 bases fitting TRBD2. Germline V gene sequence: CDR1 SGDLS, CDR2 YYNGEE. V shed 0 bases and J 0 bases; nucleotides not matched to a gene: 6. This CDR3 has 17 amino acids.

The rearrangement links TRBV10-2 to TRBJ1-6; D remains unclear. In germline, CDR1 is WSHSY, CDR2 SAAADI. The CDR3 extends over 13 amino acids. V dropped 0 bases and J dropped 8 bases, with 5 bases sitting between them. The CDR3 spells CASSESGDSPLHF. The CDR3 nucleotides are TGCGCCAGCAGTGAGTCGGGAGATTCACCCCTCCACTTT.

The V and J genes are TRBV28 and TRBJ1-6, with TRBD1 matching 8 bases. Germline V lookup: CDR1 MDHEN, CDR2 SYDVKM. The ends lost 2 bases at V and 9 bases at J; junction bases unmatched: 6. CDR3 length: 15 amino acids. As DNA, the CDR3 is TGTGCCAGCAGTTTACCGACAGGGGATGGTTCACCCCTCCACTTT. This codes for CASSLPTGDGSPLHF.

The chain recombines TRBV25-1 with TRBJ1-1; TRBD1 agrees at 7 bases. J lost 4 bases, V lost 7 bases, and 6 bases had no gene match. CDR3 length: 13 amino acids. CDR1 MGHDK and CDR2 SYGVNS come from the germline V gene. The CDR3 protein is CASTDRDGTEAFF. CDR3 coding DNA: TGTGCCAGCACAGACAGGGACGGCACTGAAGCTTTCTTT.

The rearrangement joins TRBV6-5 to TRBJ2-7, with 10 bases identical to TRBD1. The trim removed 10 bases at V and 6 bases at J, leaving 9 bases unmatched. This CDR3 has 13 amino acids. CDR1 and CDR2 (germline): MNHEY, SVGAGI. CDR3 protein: CATIWDRGSEQYF. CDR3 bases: TGTGCCACCATTTGGGACAGGGGAAGCGAGCAGTACTTC.

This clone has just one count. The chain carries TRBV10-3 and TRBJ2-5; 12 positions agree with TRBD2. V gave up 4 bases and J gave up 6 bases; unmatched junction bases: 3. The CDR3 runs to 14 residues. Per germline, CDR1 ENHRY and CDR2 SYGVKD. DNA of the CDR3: TGTGCCATCAGTGGGACTAGCGGGGAGCAGACCCAGTACTTC. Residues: CAISGTSGEQTQYF.

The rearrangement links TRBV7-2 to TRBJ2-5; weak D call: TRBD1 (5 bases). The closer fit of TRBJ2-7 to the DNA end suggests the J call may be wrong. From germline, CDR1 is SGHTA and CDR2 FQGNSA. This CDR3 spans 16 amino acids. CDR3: CASSFAAAGFSYEQYF. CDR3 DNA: TGTGCCAGCAGCTTTGCGGCCGCAGGGTTCTCCTACGAGCAGTACTTC.

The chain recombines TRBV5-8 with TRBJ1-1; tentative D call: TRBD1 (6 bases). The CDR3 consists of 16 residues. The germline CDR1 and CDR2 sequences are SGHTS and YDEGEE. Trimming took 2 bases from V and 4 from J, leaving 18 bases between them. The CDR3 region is CASSFGNYRGATEAFF. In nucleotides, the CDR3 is TGTGCCAGCAGCTTCGGGAATTACCGGGGGGCCACTGAAGCTTTCTTT.

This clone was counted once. The CDR3 sequence: CASRGGTGIGETQYF. In nucleotides, the CDR3 is TGTGCCAGCAGGGGAGGGACCGGGATTGGGGAGACCCAGTACTTC. The chain combines TRBV2 with TRBJ2-5; 7 positions match TRBD2. The J segment lost 5 bases and the V segment lost 6 bases, leaving 12 bases of the junction unmatched. The CDR3 contains 15 residues. In germline, CDR1 is SNHLY, CDR2 FYNNEI.

CDR3 nucleotide sequence: TGTGCCAGTCGACAGGGCACTCCCCAGCCCCAGCATTTT. Residues: CASRQGTPQPQHF. The chain combines TRBV19 with TRBJ1-5; 7 bases align to TRBD1. Germline V gene data show CDR1 as LNHDA and CDR2 as SQIVND (reference sequence). This CDR3 comprises 13 residues. V lost 8 bases, J lost 7 bases, and 8 bases stayed unmatched.

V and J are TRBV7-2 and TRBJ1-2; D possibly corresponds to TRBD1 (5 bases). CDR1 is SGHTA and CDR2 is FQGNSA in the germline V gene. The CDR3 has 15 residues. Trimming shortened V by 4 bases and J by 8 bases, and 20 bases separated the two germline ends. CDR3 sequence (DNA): TGTGCCAGCAGCTCCTCGGGACTCATTATGGGCGGCTACACCTTC. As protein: CASSSSGLIMGGYTF. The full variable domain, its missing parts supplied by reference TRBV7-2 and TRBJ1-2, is GAGVSQSPSNKVTEKGKDVELRCDPISGHTALYWYRQSLGQGLEFLIYFQGNSAPDKSGLPSDRFSAERTGGSVSTLTIQRTQQEDSAVYLCASSSSGLIMGGYTFGSGTRLTVV.

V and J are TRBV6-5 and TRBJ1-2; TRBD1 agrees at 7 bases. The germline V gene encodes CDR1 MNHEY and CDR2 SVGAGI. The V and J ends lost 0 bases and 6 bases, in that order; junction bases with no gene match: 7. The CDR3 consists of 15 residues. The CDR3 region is CASSYSITGVNGYTF. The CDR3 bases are TGTGCCAGCAGTTACTCGATAACAGGGGTTAATGGCTACACCTTC.

CDR3 sequence: CASSPTQGQLEQYF. DNA of the CDR3: TGTGCCAGTAGCCCCACCCAAGGACAGCTCGAGCAGTACTTC. The chain couples TRBV19 to TRBJ2-7; D is possibly TRBD1 (6 bases). The ends were cut back, 6 bases at V and 6 bases at J, with 18 bases in the middle. The CDR3 extends over 14 amino acids. From germline, CDR1 is LNHDA and CDR2 SQIVND (reference sequence).

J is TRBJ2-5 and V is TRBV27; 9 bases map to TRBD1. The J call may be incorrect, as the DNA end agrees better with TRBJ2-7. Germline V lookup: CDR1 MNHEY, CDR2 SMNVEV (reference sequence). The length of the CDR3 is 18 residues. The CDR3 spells CASSLLWGGPGQGYEQYF. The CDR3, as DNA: TGTGCCAGCAGTTTATTATGGGGGGGGCCGGGACAGGGTTACGAGCAGTACTTC.

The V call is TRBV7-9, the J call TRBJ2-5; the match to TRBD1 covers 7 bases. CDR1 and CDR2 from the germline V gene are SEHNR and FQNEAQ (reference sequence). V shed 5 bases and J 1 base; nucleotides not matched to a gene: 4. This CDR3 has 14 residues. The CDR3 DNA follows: TGTGCCAGCAGCCCGGGACAGCCCCAAGAGACCCAGTACTTC. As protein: CASSPGQPQETQYF.

The CDR3 sequence: CASSSVLSTDTQYF. As DNA, the CDR3 is TGTGCCAGCAGCTCCGTTCTTAGCACAGATACGCAGTATTTT. The rearrangement links TRBV7-2 to TRBJ2-3; no clear D. The CDR3 is 14 amino acids. The germline gives CDR1 SGHTA, CDR2 FQGNSA. Trimming cost V 4 bases and J 0 bases, with 8 bases left between them. The full variable domain, in which reference TRBV7-2 and TRBJ2-3 provide the parts outside the CDR3, is GAGVSQSPSNKVTEKGKDVELRCDPISGHTALYWYRQSLGQGLEFLIYFQGNSAPDKSGLPSDRFSAERTGGSVSTLTIQRTQQEDSAVYLCASSSVLSTDTQYFGPGTRLTVL.

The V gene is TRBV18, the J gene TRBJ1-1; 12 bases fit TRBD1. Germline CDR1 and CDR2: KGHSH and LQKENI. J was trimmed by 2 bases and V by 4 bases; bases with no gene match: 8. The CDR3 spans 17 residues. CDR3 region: CASSQGTGGQPNTEAFF. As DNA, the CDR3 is TGTGCCAGCTCACAAGGGACAGGGGGCCAACCTAACACTGAAGCTTTCTTT.

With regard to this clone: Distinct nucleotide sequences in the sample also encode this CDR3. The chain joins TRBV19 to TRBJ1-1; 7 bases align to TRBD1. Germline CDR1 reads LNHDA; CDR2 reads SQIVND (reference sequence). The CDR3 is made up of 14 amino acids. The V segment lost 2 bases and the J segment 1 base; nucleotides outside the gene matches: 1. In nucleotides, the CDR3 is TGTGCCAGTAGTATAAACAGGGGGAACACTGAAGCTTTCTTT. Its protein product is CASSINRGNTEAFF.